This T cell receptor (beta chain) originates from a study of blood T cells in healthy people across ages. Combining a sample-barcoded 5' primer with a J-beta primer mix, a second PCR ran for about 6 to 12 cycles. In TCRdb, the 5' RACE reads were re-called with MiXCR into one record per CDR3 protein. Among hundreds of thousands of distinct CDR3 sequences listed, 20% to 30% were seen once. In this sample, this clonotype turned up a few times. This CDR3 region has 15 residues. V was clipped by 0 bases and J by 4 bases, with 12 bases between them. Germline V gives CDR1 DFQATT, CDR2 SNEGSKA (reference sequence). The same sample was also used in a study of T cells of mothers and their children.

The V call is TRBV20-1, the J call TRBJ2-2, with a possible D match to TRBD2 (6 bases). Sequencing was performed on blood. The receptor's source is a boy between 10 and 17 years old in good health. This chain's CDR3 is CSARDRDSFTGELFF. CDR3 coding DNA: TGCAGTGCTAGAGATCGGGACTCATTCACCGGGGAGCTGTTTTTT.